The rows below give T cell receptor beta chains drawn from one sample of a study of cytomegalovirus exposure and HLA in healthy donors. Measured with immunoSEQ multiplex PCR; TCRdb has only the in-frame clones, and not every one. Of 45,000 to 60,000 clones listed, approximately 70% are singletons. Sequencing was performed on PBMCs. These receptors were taken from a woman in her forties or fifties in good health and CMV-seronegative. Each CDR3 is given with its conserved first and last residue. The order of the fields is J gene, clone size, V gene, D gene, CDR3 DNA, CDR3 protein. The D gene is left open where the match is weak. Expanded clones get a size class; other rows say once, few or many, or leave the size out.

>TRBJ2-2|-|TRBV29-1|TRBD1
TGCAGCGGTAAAAACAGGGGAAACGGGGAGCTGTTTTTT
CSGKNRGNGELFF
>TRBJ2-7|once|TRBV27|TRBD1
TGTGCCAGCAGTTCTAACAGGGGGTACGAGCAGTACTTC
CASSSNRGYEQYF
>TRBJ2-2|-|TRBV2|TRBD1
TGTGCCGGCAGGACAGGGGCTGACACCGGGGAGCTGTTTTTT
CAGRTGADTGELFF
>TRBJ2-5|-|TRBV29-1|-
TGCAGCGTTGAAGGACAACAAGAGACCCAGTACTTC
CSVEGQQETQYF
>TRBJ2-2|-|TRBV5-1|TRBD1
TGCGCCAGCAGCTTGGCAGGGGGCGATTACACCGGGGAGCTGTTTTTT
CASSLAGGDYTGELFF
>TRBJ2-5|-|TRBV2|-
TGTGCCAGCGGTGGGCTGGAGACCCAGTACTTC
CASGGLETQYF
>TRBJ2-7|-|TRBV10-3|-
TGTGCCATCAGTGAGAGGGCGGGGGCCGGGACGGACAACGAGCAGTACTTC
CAISERAGAGTDNEQYF
>TRBJ1-2|-|TRBV7-8|TRBD1
TGTGCCAGCAGCTCCTCTTCCGGGACAGGGTACTATGGCTACACCTTC
CASSSSSGTGYYGYTF
>TRBJ1-6|-|TRBV7-6|-
TGTGCCAGCAGCCCGCGTGAGTGGAATTCACCCCTCCACTTT
CASSPREWNSPLHF
>TRBJ1-5|few|TRBV7-2|-
TGTGCCAGCAGCTTCGACAGCCTACAGCCCCAGCATTTT
CASSFDSLQPQHF
>TRBJ1-2|few|TRBV6-1|-
TGTGCCAGCAGTGAAGGGATAGCAAACTATGGCTACACCTTC
CASSEGIANYGYTF
>TRBJ2-5|-|TRBV7-9|-
TGTGCCAGCAGCTCCGGGGTCCAACAAGAGACCCAGTACTTC
CASSSGVQQETQYF
>TRBJ1-5|few|TRBV4-3|TRBD1
TGCGCCAGCAGCCAAGGGTACTCGGACAGGGAGCAGCCCCAGCATTTT
CASSQGYSDREQPQHF
>TRBJ1-5|once|TRBV7-9|-
TGTGCCAGCAGCTTGGACAGACGTCAGCCCCAGCATTTT
CASSLDRRQPQHF
>TRBJ2-5|few|TRBV29-1|-
TGCAGCGGCCTGACCGGGGTGTGGGAGACCCAGTACTTC
CSGLTGVWETQYF
>TRBJ2-1|few|TRBV7-9|-
TGTGCCAGCAGCTTTGAAGGAGGGCACAATGAGCAGTTCTTC
CASSFEGGHNEQFF
>TRBJ2-7|-|TRBV29-1|-
TGCAGCGTTGCAGGGAACTACGAGCAGTACTTC
CSVAGNYEQYF
>TRBJ1-2|-|TRBV7-9|TRBD1
TGTGCCAGCAGCTTAGTAGTGGCAGGGGGGTCGAATGGCTACACCTTC
CASSLVVAGGSNGYTF
>TRBJ1-1|-|TRBV7-2|TRBD1
TGTGCCAGCAGCGCACACAGGGGCGGCACTGAAGCTTTCTTT
CASSAHRGGTEAFF
>TRBJ2-2|-|TRBV27|-
TGTGCCAGCAGTTTCACATATACCGGGGAGCTGTTTTTT
CASSFTYTGELFF
>TRBJ2-3|-|TRBV9|-
TGTGCCAGCAGCCCCCGCGGGGGCAACACAGATACGCAGTATTTT
CASSPRGGNTDTQYF